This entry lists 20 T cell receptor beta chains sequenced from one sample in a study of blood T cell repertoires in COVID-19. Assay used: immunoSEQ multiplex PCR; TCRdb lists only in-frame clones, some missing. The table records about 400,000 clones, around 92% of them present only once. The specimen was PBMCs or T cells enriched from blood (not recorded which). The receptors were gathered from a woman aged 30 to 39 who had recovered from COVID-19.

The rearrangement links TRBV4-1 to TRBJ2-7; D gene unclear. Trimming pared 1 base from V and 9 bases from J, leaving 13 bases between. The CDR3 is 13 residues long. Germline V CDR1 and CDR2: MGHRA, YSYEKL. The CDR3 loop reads CASSQGGPTRQYF. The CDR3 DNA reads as TGCGCCAGCAGCCAAGGTGGGCCTACGAGGCAGTACTTC.

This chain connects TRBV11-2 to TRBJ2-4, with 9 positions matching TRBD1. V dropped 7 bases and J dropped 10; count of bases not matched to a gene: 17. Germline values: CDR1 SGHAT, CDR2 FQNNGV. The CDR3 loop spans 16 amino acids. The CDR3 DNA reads TGTGCCAGCAACCCCCCGCCCCCGGGACAGGGTTATATTCAGTACTTC. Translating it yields CASNPPPPGQGYIQYF.

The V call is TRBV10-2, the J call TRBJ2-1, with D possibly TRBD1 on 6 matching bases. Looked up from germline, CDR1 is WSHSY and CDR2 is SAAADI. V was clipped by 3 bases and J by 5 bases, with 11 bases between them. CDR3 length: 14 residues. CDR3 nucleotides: TGCGCCAGCAGTGATAGTTGGGGGCACAATGAGCAGTTCTTC. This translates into CASSDSWGHNEQFF.

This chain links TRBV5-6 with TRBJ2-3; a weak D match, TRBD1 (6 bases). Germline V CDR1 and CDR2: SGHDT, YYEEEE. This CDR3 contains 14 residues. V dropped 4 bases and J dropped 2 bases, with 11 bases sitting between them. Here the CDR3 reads CASSNGQFTDTQYF. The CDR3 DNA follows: TGTGCCAGCAGCAACGGACAGTTCACAGATACGCAGTATTTT.

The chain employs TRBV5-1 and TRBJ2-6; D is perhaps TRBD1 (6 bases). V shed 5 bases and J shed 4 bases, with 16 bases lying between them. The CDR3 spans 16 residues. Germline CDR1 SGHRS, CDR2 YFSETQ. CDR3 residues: CASREGVVSGANVLTF. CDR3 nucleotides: TGCGCCAGCAGAGAGGGGGTGGTTTCCGGGGCCAACGTCCTGACTTTC. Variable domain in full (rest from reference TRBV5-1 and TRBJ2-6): KAGVTQTPRYLIKTRGQQVTLSCSPISGHRSVSWYQQTPGQGLQFLFEYFSETQRNKGNFPGRFSGRQFSNSRSEMNVSTLELGDSALYLCASREGVVSGANVLTFGAGSRLTVL.

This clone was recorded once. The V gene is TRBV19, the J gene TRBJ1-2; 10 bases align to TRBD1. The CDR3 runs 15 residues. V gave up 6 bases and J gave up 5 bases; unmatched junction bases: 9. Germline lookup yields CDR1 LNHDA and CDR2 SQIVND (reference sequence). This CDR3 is CASSRKTGGSYGYTF. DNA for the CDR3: TGTGCCAGTAGCAGGAAGACAGGGGGCTCTTATGGCTACACCTTC.

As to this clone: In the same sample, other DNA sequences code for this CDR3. The CDR3 sequence: CASSLVLSGSSYEQYF. The CDR3 DNA follows: TGTGCCAGCAGCTTGGTGCTCAGTGGGAGCTCCTACGAGCAGTACTTC. The chain carries TRBV5-6 and TRBJ2-7; tentative D call: TRBD2 (5 bases). CDR1 SGHDT and CDR2 YYEEEE come from the germline V gene. V dropped 0 bases and J dropped 0 bases, with 13 bases sitting between them. The CDR3 sequence is 16 residues long.

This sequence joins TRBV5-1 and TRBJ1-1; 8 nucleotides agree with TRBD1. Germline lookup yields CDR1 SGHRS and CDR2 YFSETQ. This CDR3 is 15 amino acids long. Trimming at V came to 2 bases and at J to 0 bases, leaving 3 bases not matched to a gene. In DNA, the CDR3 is TGCGCCAGCAGCTTCGGACAGGGAGTGAACACTGAAGCTTTCTTT. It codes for CASSFGQGVNTEAFF.

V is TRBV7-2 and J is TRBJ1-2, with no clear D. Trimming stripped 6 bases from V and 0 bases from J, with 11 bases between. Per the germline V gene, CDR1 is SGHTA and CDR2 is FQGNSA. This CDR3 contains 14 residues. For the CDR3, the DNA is TGTGCCAGCAGGGCGGGTCTAGCTAACTATGGCTACACCTTC. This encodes CASRAGLANYGYTF.

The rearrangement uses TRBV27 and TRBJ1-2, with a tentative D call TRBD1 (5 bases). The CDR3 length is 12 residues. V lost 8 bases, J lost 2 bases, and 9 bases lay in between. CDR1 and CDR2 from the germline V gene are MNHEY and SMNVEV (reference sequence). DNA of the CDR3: TGTGCCAGCGCGGGACGGAACTATGGCTACACCTTC. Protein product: CASAGRNYGYTF.

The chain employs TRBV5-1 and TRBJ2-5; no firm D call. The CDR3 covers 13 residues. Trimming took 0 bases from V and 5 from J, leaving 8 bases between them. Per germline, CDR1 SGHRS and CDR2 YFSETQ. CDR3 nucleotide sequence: TGCGCCAGCAGCTTGGTGTCGAGGGAGACCCAGTACTTC. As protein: CASSLVSRETQYF.

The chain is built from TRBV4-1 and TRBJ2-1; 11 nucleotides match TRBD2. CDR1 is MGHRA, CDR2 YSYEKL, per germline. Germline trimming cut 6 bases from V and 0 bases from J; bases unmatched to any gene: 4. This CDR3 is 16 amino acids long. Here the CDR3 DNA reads TGCGCCAGCAGAGGGACTAGCGGAAGCTCCTACAATGAGCAGTTCTTC. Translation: CASRGTSGSSYNEQFF.

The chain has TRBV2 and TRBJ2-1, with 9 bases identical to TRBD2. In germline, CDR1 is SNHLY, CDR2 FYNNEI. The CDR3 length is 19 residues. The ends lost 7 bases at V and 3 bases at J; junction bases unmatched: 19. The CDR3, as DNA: TGTGCCAGCACCCCGTGGTCCCTGGGAAGCGGGGGGTTCTACAATGAGCAGTTCTTC. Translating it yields CASTPWSLGSGGFYNEQFF.

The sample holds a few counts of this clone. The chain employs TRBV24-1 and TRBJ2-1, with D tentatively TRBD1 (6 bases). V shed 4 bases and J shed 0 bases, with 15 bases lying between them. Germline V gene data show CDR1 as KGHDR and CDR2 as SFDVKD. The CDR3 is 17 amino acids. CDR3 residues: CATSDETGLSSYNEQFF. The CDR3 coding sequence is TGTGCCACCAGTGACGAGACAGGCCTAAGCTCCTACAATGAGCAGTTCTTC.

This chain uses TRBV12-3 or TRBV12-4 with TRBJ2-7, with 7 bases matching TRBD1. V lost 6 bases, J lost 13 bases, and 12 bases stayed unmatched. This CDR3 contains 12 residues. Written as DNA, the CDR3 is TGTGCCAGCAGCCCCAGGGTACGGGACAGATACTTC. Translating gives CASSPRVRDRYF.

The CDR3 nucleotides are TGCGCCAGCAGCCGAGCGGAAGGACAGAAAAATCAGCCCCAGCATTTT. Its protein product is CASSRAEGQKNQPQHF. The chain uses TRBV4-1 and TRBJ1-5, with D perhaps matching TRBD1 (6 bases). V was clipped by 4 bases and J by 4 bases, with 17 bases between them. This CDR3 contains 16 residues. CDR1 and CDR2 (germline): MGHRA, YSYEKL.

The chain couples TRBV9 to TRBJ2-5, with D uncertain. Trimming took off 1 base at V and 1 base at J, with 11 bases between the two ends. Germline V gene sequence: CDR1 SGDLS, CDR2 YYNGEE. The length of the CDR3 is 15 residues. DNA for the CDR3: TGTGCCAGCAGCGTATCAGTACAAGTCCAAGAGACCCAGTACTTC. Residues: CASSVSVQVQETQYF.

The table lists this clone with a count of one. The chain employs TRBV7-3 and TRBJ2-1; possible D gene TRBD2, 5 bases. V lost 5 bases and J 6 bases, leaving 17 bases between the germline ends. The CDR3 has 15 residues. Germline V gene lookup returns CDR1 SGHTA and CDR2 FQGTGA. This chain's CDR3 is CASSVGPGLANEQFF. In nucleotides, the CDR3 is TGTGCCAGCAGCGTAGGTCCTGGGCTAGCCAATGAGCAGTTCTTC.

DNA of the CDR3: TGTGCCAGCAGTTCCCATGCCCGAGTTCAGCCCCAGCATTTT. This codes for CASSSHARVQPQHF. This chain links TRBV28 with TRBJ1-5; D gene uncertain. Per germline, CDR1 MDHEN and CDR2 SYDVKM. Trimming removed 4 bases at V and 6 bases at J, with 13 bases between. The CDR3 covers 14 residues. The full variable domain, completed using reference TRBV28 and TRBJ1-5, is DVKVTQSSRYLVKRTGEKVFLECVQDMDHENMFWYRQDPGLGLRLIYFSYDVKMKEKGDIPEGYSVSREKKERFSLILESASTNQTSMYLCASSSHARVQPQHFGDGTRLSIL.

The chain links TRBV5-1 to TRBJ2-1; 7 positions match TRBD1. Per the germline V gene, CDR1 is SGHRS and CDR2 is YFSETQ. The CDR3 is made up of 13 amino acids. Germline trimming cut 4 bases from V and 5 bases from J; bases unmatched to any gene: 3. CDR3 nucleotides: TGCGCCAGCAGCAAGGGACAGAACAATGAGCAGTTCTTC. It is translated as CASSKGQNNEQFF.